This T cell receptor beta chain emerged from a study of beta chain features in type 1 diabetes. This clone has more than one count but fewer than ten. The target antigen is unknown. V lost 0 bases, J lost 7 bases, and 9 bases lay in between. The CDR3 length is 14 residues. Germline V gene sequence: CDR1 MGHRA, CDR2 YSYEKL. TCRB transcripts that were expressed got sequenced, as all of the isolated RNA had been reverse transcribed. Deep immunoSEQ sequencing covered naive, central memory and regulatory T cell samples. Sequencing was performed with immunoSEQ multiplex PCR; in TCRdb, only in-frame clones are kept and a portion is missing. The sample consists of about 660,000 clones, roughly an eighth of them appearing once. On average, the one heparinised blood draw given by each donor was roughly 100 mL. Findings and caveats of the study: TCRB CDR3s from Type 1 diabetes patients were moderately but significantly shorter in all four CD4+ subsets. It was not settled here whether HLA type affects TCRB rearrangement.

Sequences were obtained from naive CD4+ T cells from blood. This chain joins TRBV4-1 and TRBJ1-4, with D unclear. This receptor was identified in a man between 18 and 35 years old with type 1 diabetes. The CDR3 sequence is CASSQDVVGEKLFF. The CDR3, as DNA: TGCGCCAGCAGCCAAGATGTTGTAGGTGAAAAACTGTTTTTT.